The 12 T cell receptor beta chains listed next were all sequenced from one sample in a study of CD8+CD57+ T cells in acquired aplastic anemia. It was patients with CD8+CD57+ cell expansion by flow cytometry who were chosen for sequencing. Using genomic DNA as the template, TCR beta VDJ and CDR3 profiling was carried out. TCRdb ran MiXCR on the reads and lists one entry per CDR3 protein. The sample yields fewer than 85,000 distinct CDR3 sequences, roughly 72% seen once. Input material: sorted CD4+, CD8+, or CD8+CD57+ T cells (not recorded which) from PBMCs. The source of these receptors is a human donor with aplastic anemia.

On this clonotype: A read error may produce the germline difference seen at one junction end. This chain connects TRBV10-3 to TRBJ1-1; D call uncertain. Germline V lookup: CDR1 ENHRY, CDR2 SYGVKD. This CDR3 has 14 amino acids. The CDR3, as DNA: TGTGCCATCAGTGAACCCGGGGAGGGCACTGAAGCTCTCTTT. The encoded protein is CAISEPGEGTEALF.

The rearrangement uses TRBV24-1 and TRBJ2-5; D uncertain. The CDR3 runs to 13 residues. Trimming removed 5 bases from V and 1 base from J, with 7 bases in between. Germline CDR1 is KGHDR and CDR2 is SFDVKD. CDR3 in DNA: TGTGCCACCAGTGGTTCCTTCCAAGAGACCCAGTACTTC. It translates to CATSGSFQETQYF.

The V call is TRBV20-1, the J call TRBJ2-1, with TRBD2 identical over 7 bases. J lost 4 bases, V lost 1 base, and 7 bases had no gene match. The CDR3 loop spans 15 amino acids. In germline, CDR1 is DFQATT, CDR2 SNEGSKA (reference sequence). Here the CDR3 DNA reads TGCAGTGCTAGAGGGGCTAGCGGAACTTACAATGAGCAGTTCTTC. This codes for CSARGASGTYNEQFF.

As DNA, the CDR3 is TGTGCCACCAGTGATTTGCTAAGTGAAGGCTACACCTTC. Translating gives CATSDLLSEGYTF. The V and J genes are TRBV24-1 and TRBJ1-2; D not resolved. CDR1 is KGHDR, CDR2 SFDVKD, per germline. The CDR3 runs 13 residues. With 0 bases removed from V and 8 bases from J, the gap between germline ends came to 9 bases.

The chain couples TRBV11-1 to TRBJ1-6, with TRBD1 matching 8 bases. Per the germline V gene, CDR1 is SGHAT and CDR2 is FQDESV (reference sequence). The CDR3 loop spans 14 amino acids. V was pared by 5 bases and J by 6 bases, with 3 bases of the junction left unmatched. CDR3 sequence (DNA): TGTGCCAGCAGCGGACAGGGAGGTAATTCACCCCTCCACTTT. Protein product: CASSGQGGNSPLHF. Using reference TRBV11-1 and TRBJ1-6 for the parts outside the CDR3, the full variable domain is EAEVAQSPRYKITEKSQAVAFWCDPISGHATLYWYRQILGQGPELLVQFQDESVVDDSQLPKDRFSAERLKGVDSTLKIQPAELGDSAMYLCASSGQGGNSPLHFGNGTRLTVT.

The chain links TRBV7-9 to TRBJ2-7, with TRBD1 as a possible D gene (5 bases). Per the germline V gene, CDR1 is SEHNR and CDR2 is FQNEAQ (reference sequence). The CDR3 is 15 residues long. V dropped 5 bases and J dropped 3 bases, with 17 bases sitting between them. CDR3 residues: CASSLQTVANYEQYF. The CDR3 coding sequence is TGTGCCAGCAGCCTTCAGACAGTTGCAAACTACGAGCAGTACTTC.

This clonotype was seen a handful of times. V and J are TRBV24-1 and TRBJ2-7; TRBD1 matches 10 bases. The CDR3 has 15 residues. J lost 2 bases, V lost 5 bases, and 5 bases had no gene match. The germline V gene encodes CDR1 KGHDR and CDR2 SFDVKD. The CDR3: CATSAWDRGTYEQYF. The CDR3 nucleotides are TGTGCCACCAGTGCCTGGGACAGGGGCACCTACGAGCAGTACTTC.

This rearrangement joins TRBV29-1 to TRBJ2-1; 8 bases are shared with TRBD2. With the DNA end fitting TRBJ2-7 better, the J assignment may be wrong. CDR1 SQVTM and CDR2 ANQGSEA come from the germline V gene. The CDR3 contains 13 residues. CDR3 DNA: TGCAGCGTTGCATTGGGACTAGTCTACGAGCAGTACTTC. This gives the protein CSVALGLVYEQYF.

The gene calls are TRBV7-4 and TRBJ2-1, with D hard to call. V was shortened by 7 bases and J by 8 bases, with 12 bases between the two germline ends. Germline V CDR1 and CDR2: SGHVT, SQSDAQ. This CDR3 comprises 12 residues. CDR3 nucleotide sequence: TGTGCCAGCACCCCCCCGGGCCATGAGCAGTTCTTC. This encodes CASTPPGHEQFF.

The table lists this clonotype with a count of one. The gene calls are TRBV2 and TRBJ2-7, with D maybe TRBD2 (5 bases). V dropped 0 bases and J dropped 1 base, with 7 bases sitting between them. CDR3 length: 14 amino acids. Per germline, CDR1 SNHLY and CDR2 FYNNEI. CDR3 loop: CASSEARGSYEQYF. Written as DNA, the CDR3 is TGTGCCAGCAGTGAAGCGCGAGGGTCCTACGAGCAGTACTTC.

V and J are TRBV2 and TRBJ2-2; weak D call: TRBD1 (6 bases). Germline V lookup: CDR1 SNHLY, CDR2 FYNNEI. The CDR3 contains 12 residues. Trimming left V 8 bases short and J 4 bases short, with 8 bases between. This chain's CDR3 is CASFRGTGELFF. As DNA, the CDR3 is TGTGCCAGCTTCAGGGGCACCGGGGAGCTGTTTTTT.

CDR3 region: CASSPRQANSPLHF. CDR3 bases: TGTGCCAGCAGTCCTAGACAGGCTAATTCACCCCTCCACTTT. The chain joins TRBV2 to TRBJ1-6; weak D call: TRBD1 (6 bases). V was pared by 5 bases and J by 6 bases, with 11 bases between. Germline-derived CDR1 and CDR2 are SNHLY and FYNNEI. This CDR3 is built from 14 residues.